This TCR beta chain comes out of a study of spatial heterogeneity in lung cancer. Study information: A strong correlation was found between TCR transcript counts in tumor regions and a T cell module score derived from matched bulk RNA-seq. The mean occurrence of each unique TCR and UMI combination in raw reads exceeded nine.

Time point reported: sample taken at primary tumor resection. The CDR3 consists of 17 residues. The germline V gene encodes CDR1 SNHLY and CDR2 FYNNEI. The junction had 16 bases not matched to a gene; V was cut back by 6 bases and J by 6 bases. Concerning this clonotype: What it binds is not known.

All TCR cDNA molecules were individually tagged with a unique molecular identifier. MiXCR, applied by TCRdb to the 5' RACE reads, yields one record per CDR3 protein. The sample carries approximately 9,700 distinct CDR3 sequences, around 12% recorded once. General study findings and limits: Counts of expanded intratumoral alpha and beta TCRs tracked tumor mutation counts.

The rearrangement uses TRBV2 and TRBJ1-1; 10 bases are shared with TRBD1. This receptor was identified in a male donor with early-stage non-small cell lung cancer. Specimen: lung tumor tissue, collected at surgery. In DNA, the CDR3 is TGTGCCAGCAGAACGTTCGGCGACAGGGGGCTCAGGGCTGAAGCTTTCTTT. Its protein is CASRTFGDRGLRAEAFF.